A single sample gave rise to the 27 T cell receptor beta chains below, sequenced in a study of T cell responses to AZD1222 COVID-19 vaccine. Measured with immunoSEQ multiplex PCR; TCRdb has only the in-frame clones, and not every one. This table has 150,000 to 160,000 clones, about nine tenths appearing once. The sequenced sample was peripheral blood, obtained on day 0 of AZD1222 vaccination. The receptor set was obtained from an adult in good health.

The chain combines TRBV3-1 (or the pseudogene TRBV3-2) with TRBJ1-6; 8 bases agree with TRBD1. The CDR3 runs to 20 residues. The junction had 19 bases not matched to a gene; V was cut back by 0 bases and J by 9 bases. Germline CDR1 and CDR2: LGHDT and YNNKEL (reference sequence). CDR3 amino acids: CASSQDCDRGIGKVRSPLHF. The CDR3 DNA follows: TGTGCCAGCAGCCAAGATTGCGACAGGGGCATCGGGAAAGTTCGTTCACCCCTCCACTTT.

This clone came up a few times. For the CDR3, the DNA is TGTGCCAGCAGTGACCCCTACAGAGACACCGGGGAGCTGTTTTTT. It yields the protein CASSDPYRDTGELFF. The rearrangement joins TRBV2 to TRBJ2-2; D unresolved. Looked up from germline, CDR1 is SNHLY and CDR2 is FYNNEI. The length of the CDR3 is 15 residues. Trimming removed 3 bases from V and 3 bases from J, with 11 bases in between.

The chain employs TRBV7-2 and TRBJ2-1, with D possibly TRBD2 on 5 matching bases. With 1 base removed from V and 4 bases from J, the gap between germline ends came to 11 bases. This CDR3 has 15 residues. Germline loops: CDR1 SGHTA, CDR2 FQGNSA. The CDR3 is CASSLEGGRYNEQFF. Here the CDR3 DNA reads TGTGCCAGCAGCTTAGAAGGAGGTAGGTACAATGAGCAGTTCTTC.

This chain joins TRBV25-1 and TRBJ2-3, with a tentative D call TRBD2 (6 bases). Germline CDR1 and CDR2: MGHDK and SYGVNS. This CDR3 comprises 15 residues. Deletions cut 2 bases from V and 1 base from J, with 10 bases between. The CDR3 sequence: CASSETGVRTDTQYF. CDR3 sequence (DNA): TGTGCCAGCAGTGAAACGGGAGTTCGCACAGATACGCAGTATTTT.

The chain couples TRBV20-1 to TRBJ2-1; D not certain. The CDR3 has 13 amino acids. V shed 7 bases and J shed 2 bases, with 12 bases lying between them. CDR1 and CDR2 from the germline V gene are DFQATT and SNEGSKA (reference sequence). The CDR3 spells CSGSATPYNEQFF. The CDR3 nucleotides read TGCAGTGGTAGTGCAACTCCCTACAATGAGCAGTTCTTC.

The rearrangement joins TRBV28 to TRBJ1-1; D is possibly TRBD1 (5 bases). Germline CDR1 reads MDHEN; CDR2 reads SYDVKM. The CDR3 covers 14 residues. V lost 0 bases and J lost 7, with 12 bases in between. The CDR3 nucleotides read TGTGCCAGCAGTTTATGGGGGGGATTAGGTGAAGCTTTCTTT. This encodes CASSLWGGLGEAFF. Full variable domain (outside the CDR3, taken from reference TRBV28 and TRBJ1-1): DVKVTQSSRYLVKRTGEKVFLECVQDMDHENMFWYRQDPGLGLRLIYFSYDVKMKEKGDIPEGYSVSREKKERFSLILESASTNQTSMYLCASSLWGGLGEAFFGQGTRLTVV.

The rearrangement uses TRBV12-3 or TRBV12-4 and TRBJ2-7; D may be TRBD1 (6 bases). The CDR3 length is 12 residues. Trimming took off 5 bases at V and 5 bases at J, with 10 bases between the two ends. CDR3 loop: CASSTYRDEQYF. CDR3 nucleotide sequence: TGTGCCAGCAGTACCTACAGGGACGAGCAGTACTTC.

Here the CDR3 reads CASSATGNEQFF. The CDR3 DNA sequence: TGTGCCAGCAGCGCGACGGGTAATGAGCAGTTCTTC. The chain joins TRBV9 to TRBJ2-1; D uncertain. V dropped 3 bases and J dropped 7 bases, with 8 bases sitting between them. CDR3 length: 12 residues. CDR1 SGDLS and CDR2 YYNGEE come from the germline V gene. The full variable domain, its missing parts supplied by reference TRBV9 and TRBJ2-1, is DSGVTQTPKHLITATGQRVTLRCSPRSGDLSVYWYQQSLDQGLQFLIQYYNGEERAKGNILERFSAQQFPDLHSELNLSSLELGDSALYFCASSATGNEQFFGPGTRLTVL.

This sequence joins TRBV7-9 and TRBJ2-2; D is unclear. This CDR3 is 14 amino acids long. V lost 5 bases and J lost 6, with 13 bases in between. Germline loops: CDR1 SEHNR, CDR2 FQNEAQ (reference sequence). DNA for the CDR3: TGTGCCAGCAGCCACACGACCCGGCCCGGGGAGCTGTTTTTT. Protein sequence: CASSHTTRPGELFF. The full variable domain, with the rest looked up from reference TRBV7-9 and TRBJ2-2, is DTGVSQNPRHKITKRGQNVTFRCDPISEHNRLYWYRQTLGQGPEFLTYFQNEAQLEKSRLLSDRFSAERPKGSFSTLEIQRTEQGDSAMYLCASSHTTRPGELFFGEGSRLTVL.

V and J are TRBV10-3 and TRBJ1-3; D may be TRBD1 (5 bases). The CDR3 has 14 amino acids. V dropped 6 bases and J dropped 4 bases, with 13 bases sitting between them. Germline values: CDR1 ENHRY, CDR2 SYGVKD. CDR3 bases: TGTGCCATCAGCCCCAGGGATACAGGAAACACCATATATTTT. It translates to CAISPRDTGNTIYF.

Written as DNA, the CDR3 is TGCAGCGTGGGGGACCGGGACAGGGGTGGCTATGGCTACACCTTC. Its protein is CSVGDRDRGGYGYTF. The chain recombines TRBV29-1 with TRBJ1-2; TRBD1 matches at 10 bases. The V gene end was trimmed by 6 bases and the J gene end by 4 bases; junction bases not matched to a gene: 11. Germline lookup yields CDR1 SQVTM and CDR2 ANQGSEA. This CDR3 has 15 residues.

The chain employs TRBV28 and TRBJ1-2; tentative D call: TRBD1 (5 bases). The germline gives CDR1 MDHEN, CDR2 SYDVKM. CDR3 length equals 12 residues. Trimming took 4 bases from V and 7 from J, leaving 10 bases between them. CDR3 residues: CASSSGVIGYTF. CDR3 coding DNA: TGTGCCAGCAGTTCGGGGGTAATTGGCTACACCTTC.

This clone occurred once. For the CDR3, the DNA is TGTGCCACCAGGACAGATTTCAACACTGAAGCTTTCTTT. Amino acid sequence: CATRTDFNTEAFF. The chain couples TRBV6-5 to TRBJ1-1, with D tentatively TRBD1 (6 bases). Trimming removed 10 bases at V and 2 bases at J, with 14 bases between. This CDR3 contains 13 residues. Germline V gene data show CDR1 as MNHEY and CDR2 as SVGAGI.

The J gene is TRBJ1-4, the V gene TRBV19; a weak D match, TRBD1 (5 bases). The CDR3 loop spans 14 amino acids. The germline CDR1 and CDR2 sequences are LNHDA and SQIVND (reference sequence). Trimming removed 4 bases from V and 6 bases from J, with 12 bases in between. CDR3 nucleotides: TGTGCCAGTAGTAACCGGGGACGGGATGAAAAACTGTTTTTT. Translating it yields CASSNRGRDEKLFF.

This chain connects TRBV27 to TRBJ2-1, with 12 bases matching TRBD2. With 5 bases clipped from V and 7 bases from J, the junction kept 9 bases outside the gene matches. Germline lookup yields CDR1 MNHEY and CDR2 SMNVEV (reference sequence). The CDR3 covers 16 residues. In DNA form, the CDR3 reads TGTGCCAGCAGTCCACACGGGACTAGCGGGCCAAATGAGCAGTTCTTC. This codes for CASSPHGTSGPNEQFF.

The V call is TRBV7-8, the J call TRBJ1-1; D is possibly TRBD1 (6 bases). CDR1 and CDR2 from the germline V gene are SGHVS and FQNEAQ. Deletions cut 3 bases from V and 1 base from J, with 12 bases between. The CDR3 consists of 15 residues. The CDR3 nucleotides are TGTGCCAGCAGCTTTCAGGGGTCGAGGAACACTGAAGCTTTCTTT. This gives the protein CASSFQGSRNTEAFF.

The chain carries TRBV12-3 or TRBV12-4 and TRBJ1-2, with no clear D. V shed 3 bases and J shed 8 bases, with 10 bases lying between them. The CDR3 totals 12 residues. CDR3 residues: CASSLGIRGYTF. For the CDR3, the DNA is TGTGCCAGCAGTTTGGGGATTAGGGGCTACACCTTC.

This clone was seen a single time. The chain links TRBV18 to TRBJ1-3, with 7 bases matching TRBD1. V lost 2 bases to trimming and J lost 4 bases; unmatched junction nucleotides: 2. Germline assignment: CDR1 KGHSH and CDR2 LQKENI. The CDR3 is made up of 14 amino acids. The DNA of the CDR3 is TGTGCCAGCTCACCATCGGACAGGGGAAACACCATATATTTT. Its translation: CASSPSDRGNTIYF.

The V gene is TRBV5-6, the J gene TRBJ2-3; possible D gene TRBD2, 5 bases. The CDR3 totals 17 residues. Trimming removed 4 bases at V and 0 bases at J, with 18 bases between. CDR1 is SGHDT and CDR2 is YYEEEE in the germline V gene. The CDR3 sequence is CASSLPRGSASTDTQYF. The CDR3 nucleotides are TGTGCCAGCAGCCTACCCCGAGGTAGCGCTAGCACAGATACGCAGTATTTT.

This chain connects TRBV6-1 to TRBJ1-2; D is undetermined. The germline V and J ends were trimmed by 0 bases and 0 bases, with 8 bases remaining between them. This CDR3 region has 15 residues. CDR1 MNHNS and CDR2 SASEGT come from the germline V gene. Here the CDR3 reads CASSEAWRPNYGYTF. CDR3 DNA sequence: TGTGCCAGCAGTGAAGCCTGGAGACCTAACTATGGCTACACCTTC.

V and J are TRBV14 and TRBJ2-1, with D possibly matching TRBD1 (5 bases). Germline V gives CDR1 SGHDN, CDR2 FVKESK. The CDR3 has 17 amino acids. V was cut by 1 base and J by 7 bases, with 20 bases left in between. As DNA, the CDR3 is TGTGCCAGCAGCCAAGTCGAACAGGTCAGGGCTCGAAATGAGCAGTTCTTC. Translation gives CASSQVEQVRARNEQFF.

The rearrangement uses TRBV19 and TRBJ1-1; D gene uncertain. CDR1 is LNHDA, CDR2 SQIVND, per germline (reference sequence). The ends were cut back, 1 base at V and 4 bases at J, with 10 bases in the middle. The CDR3 consists of 14 residues. DNA for the CDR3: TGTGCCAGTAGTATAGCGGTATATGGCACTGAAGCTTTCTTT. Encoded protein: CASSIAVYGTEAFF.

The CDR3 spells CASSLILGPLHF. DNA of the CDR3: TGTGCCAGCAGCTTAATCCTTGGGCCCCTCCACTTT. The V gene is TRBV7-2, the J gene TRBJ1-6; D gene uncertain. Looked up from germline, CDR1 is SGHTA and CDR2 is FQGNSA. CDR3 size: 12 residues. Trimming stripped 2 bases from V and 13 bases from J, with 9 bases between.

The rearrangement links TRBV24-1 to TRBJ1-2, with TRBD1 identical over 11 bases. The V gene's germline CDR1 is KGHDR and CDR2 SFDVKD. This CDR3 has 15 amino acids. With 4 bases clipped from V and 7 bases from J, the junction kept 7 bases outside the gene matches. CDR3 nucleotide sequence: TGTGCCACCAGTGACCCGGGACAGGGGGAGTTTGGCTACACCTTC. Its translation is CATSDPGQGEFGYTF.

The rearrangement uses TRBV7-3 and TRBJ1-1, with a weak D call TRBD1 (5 bases). Germline V gene sequence: CDR1 SGHTA, CDR2 FQGTGA. V was pared by 0 bases and J by 8 bases, with 10 bases between. The CDR3 contains 13 residues. The DNA for the CDR3 is TGTGCCAGCAGCTTAACGGGGCAGAAAGAAGCTTTCTTT. Protein product: CASSLTGQKEAFF.

The V call is TRBV27, the J call TRBJ1-3, with D possibly being TRBD1 (5 bases). Germline V gives CDR1 MNHEY, CDR2 SMNVEV (reference sequence). Trimming took 3 bases from V and 2 from J, leaving 11 bases between them. This CDR3 region has 15 residues. CDR3 in amino acids: CASSFQGEAGNTIYF. The DNA of the CDR3 is TGTGCCAGCAGTTTCCAGGGTGAGGCTGGAAACACCATATATTTT.

This sequence joins TRBV7-9 and TRBJ2-2; 7 positions agree with TRBD2. The germline gives CDR1 SEHNR, CDR2 FQNEAQ (reference sequence). With 3 bases clipped from V and 5 bases from J, the junction kept 9 bases outside the gene matches. The CDR3 has 16 amino acids. CDR3 region: CASSLSSSGPTGELFF. The CDR3, as DNA: TGTGCCAGCAGCTTGTCGTCTAGCGGACCAACCGGGGAGCTGTTTTTT.